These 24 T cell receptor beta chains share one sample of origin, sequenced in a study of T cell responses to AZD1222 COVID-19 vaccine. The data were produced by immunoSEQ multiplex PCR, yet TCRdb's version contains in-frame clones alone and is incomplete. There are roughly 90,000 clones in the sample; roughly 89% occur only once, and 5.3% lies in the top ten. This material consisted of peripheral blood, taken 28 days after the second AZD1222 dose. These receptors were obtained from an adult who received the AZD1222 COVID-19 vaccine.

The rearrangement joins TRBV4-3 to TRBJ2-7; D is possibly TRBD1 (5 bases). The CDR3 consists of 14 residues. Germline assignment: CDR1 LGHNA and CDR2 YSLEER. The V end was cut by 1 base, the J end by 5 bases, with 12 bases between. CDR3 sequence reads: CASSQGQGMNEQYF. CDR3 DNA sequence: TGCGCCAGCAGCCAAGGCCAGGGCATGAACGAGCAGTACTTC.

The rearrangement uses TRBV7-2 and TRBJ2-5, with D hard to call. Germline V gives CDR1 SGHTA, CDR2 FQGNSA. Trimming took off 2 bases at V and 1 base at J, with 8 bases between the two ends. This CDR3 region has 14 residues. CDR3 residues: CASSLSPGQETQYF. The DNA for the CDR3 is TGTGCCAGCAGCTTATCTCCGGGCCAAGAGACCCAGTACTTC.

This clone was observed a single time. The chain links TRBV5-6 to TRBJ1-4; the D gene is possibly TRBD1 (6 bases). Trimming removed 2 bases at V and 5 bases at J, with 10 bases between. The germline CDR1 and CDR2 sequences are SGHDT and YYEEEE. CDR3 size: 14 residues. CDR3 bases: TGTGCCAGCAGCTTTTGGGGGGGCAATGAAAAACTGTTTTTT. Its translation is CASSFWGGNEKLFF.

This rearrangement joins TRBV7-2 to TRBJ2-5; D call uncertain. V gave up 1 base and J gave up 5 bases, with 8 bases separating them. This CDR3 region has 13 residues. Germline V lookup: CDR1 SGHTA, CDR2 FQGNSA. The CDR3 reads CASSLGARETQYF. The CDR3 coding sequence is TGTGCCAGCAGCTTAGGTGCTCGGGAGACCCAGTACTTC. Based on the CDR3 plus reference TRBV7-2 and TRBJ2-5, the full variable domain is GAGVSQSPSNKVTEKGKDVELRCDPISGHTALYWYRQSLGQGLEFLIYFQGNSAPDKSGLPSDRFSAERTGGSVSTLTIQRTQQEDSAVYLCASSLGARETQYFGPGTRLLVL.

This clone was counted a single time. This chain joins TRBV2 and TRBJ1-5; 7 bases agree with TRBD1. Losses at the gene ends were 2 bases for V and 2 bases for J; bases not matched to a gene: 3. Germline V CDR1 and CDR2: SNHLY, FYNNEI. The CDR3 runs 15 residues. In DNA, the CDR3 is TGTGCCAGCAGTGAAAGGGGGCACGGCAATCAGCCCCAGCATTTT. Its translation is CASSERGHGNQPQHF.

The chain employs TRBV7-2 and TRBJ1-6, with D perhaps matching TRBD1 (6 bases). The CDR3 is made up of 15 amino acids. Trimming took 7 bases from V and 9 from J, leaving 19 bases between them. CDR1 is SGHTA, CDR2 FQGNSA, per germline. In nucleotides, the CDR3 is TGTGCCAGCACTAGGGGGGTTGTAAAGGGTTCACCCCTCCACTTT. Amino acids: CASTRGVVKGSPLHF.

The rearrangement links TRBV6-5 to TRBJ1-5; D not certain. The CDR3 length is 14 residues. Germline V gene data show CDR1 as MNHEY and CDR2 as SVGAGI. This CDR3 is CGVGDQYSNQPQHF. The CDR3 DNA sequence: TGTGGGGTGGGTGACCAATATAGCAATCAGCCCCAGCATTTT.

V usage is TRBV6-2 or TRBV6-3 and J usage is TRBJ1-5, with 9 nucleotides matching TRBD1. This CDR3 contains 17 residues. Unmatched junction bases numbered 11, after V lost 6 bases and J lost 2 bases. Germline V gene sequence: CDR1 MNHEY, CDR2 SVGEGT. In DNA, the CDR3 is TGTGCCAGCAGCCGAGGGACAGGGTCAGGTGGCAATCAGCCCCAGCATTTT. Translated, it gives CASSRGTGSGGNQPQHF.

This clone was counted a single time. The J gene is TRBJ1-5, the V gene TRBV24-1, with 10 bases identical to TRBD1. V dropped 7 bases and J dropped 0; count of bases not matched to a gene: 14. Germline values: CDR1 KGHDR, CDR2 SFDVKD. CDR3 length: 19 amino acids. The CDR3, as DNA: TGTGCCACCAGAAAATCCGGGACAGGGGACAGCCATAGCAATCAGCCCCAGCATTTT. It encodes CATRKSGTGDSHSNQPQHF.

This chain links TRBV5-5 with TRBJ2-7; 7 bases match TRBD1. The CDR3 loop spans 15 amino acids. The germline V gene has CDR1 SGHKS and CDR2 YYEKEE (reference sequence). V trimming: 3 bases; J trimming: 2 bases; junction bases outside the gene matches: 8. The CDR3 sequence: CASSSGTVGAYEQYV. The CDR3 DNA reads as TGTGCCAGCAGCTCTGGGACAGTTGGAGCCTACGAGCAGTACGTC.

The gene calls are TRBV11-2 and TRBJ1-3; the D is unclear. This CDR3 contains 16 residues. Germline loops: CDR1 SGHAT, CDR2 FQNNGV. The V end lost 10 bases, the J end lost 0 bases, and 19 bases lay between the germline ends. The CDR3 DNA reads TGTGCCACCAACGGAAGAGGGAGCGTCTCTGGAAACACCATATATTTT. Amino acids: CATNGRGSVSGNTIYF.

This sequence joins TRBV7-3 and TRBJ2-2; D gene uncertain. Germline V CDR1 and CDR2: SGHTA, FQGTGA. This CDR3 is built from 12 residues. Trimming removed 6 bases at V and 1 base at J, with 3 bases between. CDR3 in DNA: TGTGCCAGCAGGGGGAACACCGGGGAGCTGTTTTTT. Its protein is CASRGNTGELFF.

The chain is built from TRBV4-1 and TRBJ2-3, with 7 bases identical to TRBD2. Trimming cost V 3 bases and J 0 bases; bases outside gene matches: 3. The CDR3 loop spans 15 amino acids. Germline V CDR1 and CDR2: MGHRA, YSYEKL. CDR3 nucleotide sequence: TGCGCCAGCAGCCACGTGGGGGGGAGCACAGATACGCAGTATTTT. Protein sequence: CASSHVGGSTDTQYF.

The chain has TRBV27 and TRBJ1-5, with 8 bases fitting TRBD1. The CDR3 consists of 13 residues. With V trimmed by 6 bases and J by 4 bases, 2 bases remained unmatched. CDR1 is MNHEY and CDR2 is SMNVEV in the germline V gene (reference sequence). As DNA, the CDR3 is TGTGCCAGCAGCCGACAGGGGAATCAGCCCCAGCATTTT. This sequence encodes CASSRQGNQPQHF.

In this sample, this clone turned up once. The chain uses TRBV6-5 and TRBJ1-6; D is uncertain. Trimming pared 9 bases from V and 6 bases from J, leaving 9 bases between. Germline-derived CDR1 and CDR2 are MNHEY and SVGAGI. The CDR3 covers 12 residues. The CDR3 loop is CASTRGNSPLHF. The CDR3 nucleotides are TGTGCCAGTACTCGGGGTAATTCACCCCTCCACTTT.

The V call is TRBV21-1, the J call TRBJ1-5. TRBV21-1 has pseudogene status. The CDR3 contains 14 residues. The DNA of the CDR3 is TGTGCCAGCAGCGGCCGGGACCGGCGTCAGCCCCAGCATTTT. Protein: CASSGRDRRQPQHF.

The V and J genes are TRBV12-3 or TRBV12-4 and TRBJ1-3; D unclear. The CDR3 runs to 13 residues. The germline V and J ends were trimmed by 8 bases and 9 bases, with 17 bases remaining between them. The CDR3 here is CASRRPTFSTIYF. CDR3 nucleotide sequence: TGTGCCAGCCGCCGGCCTACTTTCAGCACCATATATTTT.

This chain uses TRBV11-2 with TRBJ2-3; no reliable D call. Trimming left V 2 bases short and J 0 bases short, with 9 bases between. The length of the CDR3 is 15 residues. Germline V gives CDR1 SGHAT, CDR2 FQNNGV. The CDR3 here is CASSLNLRSTDTQYF. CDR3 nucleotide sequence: TGTGCCAGCAGCTTAAATTTACGGAGCACAGATACGCAGTATTTT.

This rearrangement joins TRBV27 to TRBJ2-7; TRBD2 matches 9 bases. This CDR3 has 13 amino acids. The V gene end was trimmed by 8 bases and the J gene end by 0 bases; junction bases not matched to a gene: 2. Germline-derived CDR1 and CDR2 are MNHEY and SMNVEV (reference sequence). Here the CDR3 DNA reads TGTGCCAGCTCTAGCGGGGTCTCCTACGAGCAGTACTTC. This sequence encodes CASSSGVSYEQYF.

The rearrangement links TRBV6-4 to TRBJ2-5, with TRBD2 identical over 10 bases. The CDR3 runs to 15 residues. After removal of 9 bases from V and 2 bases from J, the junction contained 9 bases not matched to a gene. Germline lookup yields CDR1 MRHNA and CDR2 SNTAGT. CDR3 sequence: CASAPSGGSQETQYF. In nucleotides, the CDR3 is TGTGCCAGTGCGCCTAGCGGGGGATCACAAGAGACCCAGTACTTC.

The chain's CDR3 is CAWSVLVGELFF. CDR3 bases: TGTGCCTGGAGTGTACTGGTGGGCGAACTGTTTTTT. The genes are TRBV30 and TRBJ1-4; D not certain. The CDR3 is 12 amino acids. With 0 bases removed from V and 12 bases from J, the gap between germline ends came to 11 bases. CDR1 and CDR2 from the germline V gene are GTSNPN and SVGIG (reference sequence).

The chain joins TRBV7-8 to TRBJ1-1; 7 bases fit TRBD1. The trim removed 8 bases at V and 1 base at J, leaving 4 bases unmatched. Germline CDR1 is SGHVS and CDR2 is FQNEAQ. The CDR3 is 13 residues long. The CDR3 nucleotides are TGTGCCAGCCTAAAGGGGGCGAACACTGAAGCTTTCTTT. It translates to CASLKGANTEAFF.

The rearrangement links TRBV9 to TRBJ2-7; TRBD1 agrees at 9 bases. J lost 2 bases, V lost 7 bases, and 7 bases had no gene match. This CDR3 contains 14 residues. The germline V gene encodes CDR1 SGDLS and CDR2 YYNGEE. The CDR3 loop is CASARGTGTYEQYF. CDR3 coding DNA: TGTGCCAGCGCCCGGGGGACAGGGACCTACGAGCAGTACTTC.

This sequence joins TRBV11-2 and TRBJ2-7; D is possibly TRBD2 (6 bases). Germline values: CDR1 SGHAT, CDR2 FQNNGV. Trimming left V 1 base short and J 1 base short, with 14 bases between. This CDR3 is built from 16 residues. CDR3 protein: CASSLGQGGASYEQYF. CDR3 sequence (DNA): TGTGCCAGCAGCTTAGGGCAGGGAGGCGCGTCCTACGAGCAGTACTTC. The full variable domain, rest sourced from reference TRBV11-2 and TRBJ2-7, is EAGVAQSPRYKIIEKRQSVAFWCNPISGHATLYWYQQILGQGPKLLIQFQNNGVVDDSQLPKDRFSAERLKGVDSTLKIQPAKLEDSAVYLCASSLGQGGASYEQYFGPGTRLTVT.